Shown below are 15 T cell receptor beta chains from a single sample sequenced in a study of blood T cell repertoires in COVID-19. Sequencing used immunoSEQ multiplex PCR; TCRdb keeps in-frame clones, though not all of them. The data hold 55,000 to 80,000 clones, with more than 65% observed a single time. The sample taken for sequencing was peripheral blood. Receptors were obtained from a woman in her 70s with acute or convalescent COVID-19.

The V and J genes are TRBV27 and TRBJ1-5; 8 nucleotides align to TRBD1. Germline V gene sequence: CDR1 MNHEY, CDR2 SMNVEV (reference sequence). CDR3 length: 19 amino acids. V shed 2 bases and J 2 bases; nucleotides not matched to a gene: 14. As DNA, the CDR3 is TGTGCCAGCAGTTTACTCGGACAGGGCGGGAAATATGGCAATCAGCCCCAGCATTTT. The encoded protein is CASSLLGQGGKYGNQPQHF.

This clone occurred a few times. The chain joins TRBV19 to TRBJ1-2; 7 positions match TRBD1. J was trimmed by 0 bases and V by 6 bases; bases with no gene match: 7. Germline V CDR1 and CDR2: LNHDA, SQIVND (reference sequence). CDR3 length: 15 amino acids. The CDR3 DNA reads TGTGCCAGTAGGCAAGGGACAGCCTCTAACTATGGCTACACCTTC. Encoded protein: CASRQGTASNYGYTF.

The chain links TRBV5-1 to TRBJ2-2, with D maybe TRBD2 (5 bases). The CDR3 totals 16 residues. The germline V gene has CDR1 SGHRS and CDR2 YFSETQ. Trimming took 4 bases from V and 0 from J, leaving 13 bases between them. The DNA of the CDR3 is TGCGCCAGCAGCCCCCGGGAAGGAGCGAACACCGGGGAGCTGTTTTTT. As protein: CASSPREGANTGELFF.

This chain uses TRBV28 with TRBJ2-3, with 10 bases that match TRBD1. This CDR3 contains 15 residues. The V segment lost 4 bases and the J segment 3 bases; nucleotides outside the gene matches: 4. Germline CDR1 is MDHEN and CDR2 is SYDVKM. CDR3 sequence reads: CASSYGTGETDTQYF. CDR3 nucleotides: TGTGCCAGCAGTTACGGGACAGGGGAGACAGATACGCAGTATTTT.

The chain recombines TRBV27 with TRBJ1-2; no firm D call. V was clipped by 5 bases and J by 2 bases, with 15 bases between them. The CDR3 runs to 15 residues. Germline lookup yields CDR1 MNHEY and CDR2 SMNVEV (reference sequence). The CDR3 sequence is CASSPYGVENYGYTF. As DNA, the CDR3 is TGTGCCAGCAGTCCCTACGGAGTGGAGAACTATGGCTACACCTTC.

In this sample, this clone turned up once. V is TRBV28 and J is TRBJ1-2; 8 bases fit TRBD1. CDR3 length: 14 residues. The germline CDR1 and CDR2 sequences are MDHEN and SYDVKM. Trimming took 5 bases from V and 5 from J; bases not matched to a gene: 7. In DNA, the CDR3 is TGTGCCAGCAGTGCCGGACAGGGAAAATATGGCTACACCTTC. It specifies CASSAGQGKYGYTF.

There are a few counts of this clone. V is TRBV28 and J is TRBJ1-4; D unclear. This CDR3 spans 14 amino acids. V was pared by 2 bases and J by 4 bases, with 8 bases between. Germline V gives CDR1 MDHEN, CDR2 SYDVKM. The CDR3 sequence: CASSLGQSNEKLFF. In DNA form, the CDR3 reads TGTGCCAGCAGTTTAGGGCAGAGTAATGAAAAACTGTTTTTT.

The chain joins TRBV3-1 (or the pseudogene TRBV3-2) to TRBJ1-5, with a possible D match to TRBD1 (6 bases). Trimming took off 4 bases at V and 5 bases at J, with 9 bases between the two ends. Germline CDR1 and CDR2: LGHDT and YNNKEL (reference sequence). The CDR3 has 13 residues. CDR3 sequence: CASSPPGDQPQHF. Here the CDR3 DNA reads TGTGCCAGCAGCCCCCCAGGGGATCAGCCCCAGCATTTT.

CDR3 sequence reads: CASGRDAYEQYF. CDR3 bases: TGTGCCAGCGGGAGAGACGCTTACGAGCAGTACTTC. The genes are TRBV11-3 and TRBJ2-7; TRBD2 is a possible D gene (5 bases). Trimming removed 8 bases at V and 4 bases at J, with 12 bases between. The CDR3 has 12 residues. The germline V gene has CDR1 SGHNT and CDR2 YENEEA.

CDR3 sequence (DNA): TGTGCCAGCAGCTTAGTTGCAGGGGCCCCAGATACGCAGTATTTT. Its translation is CASSLVAGAPDTQYF. The chain employs TRBV7-2 and TRBJ2-3; a possible D gene is TRBD1 (6 bases). The V gene's germline CDR1 is SGHTA and CDR2 FQGNSA. The CDR3 totals 15 residues. V dropped 1 base and J dropped 4 bases, with 12 bases sitting between them.

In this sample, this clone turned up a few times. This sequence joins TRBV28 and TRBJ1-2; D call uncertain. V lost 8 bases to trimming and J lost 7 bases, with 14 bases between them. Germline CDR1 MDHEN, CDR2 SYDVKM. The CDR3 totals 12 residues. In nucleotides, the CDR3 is TGTGCCAGCCATTACCACACCGCTGGCTACACCTTC. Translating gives CASHYHTAGYTF.

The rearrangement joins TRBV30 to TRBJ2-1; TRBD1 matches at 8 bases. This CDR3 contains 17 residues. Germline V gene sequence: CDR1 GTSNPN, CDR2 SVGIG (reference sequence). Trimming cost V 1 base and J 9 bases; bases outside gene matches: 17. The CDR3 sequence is CAWSAPRTGKVVIEQFF. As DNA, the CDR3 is TGTGCCTGGAGTGCACCCAGGACAGGGAAGGTTGTGATTGAGCAGTTCTTC.

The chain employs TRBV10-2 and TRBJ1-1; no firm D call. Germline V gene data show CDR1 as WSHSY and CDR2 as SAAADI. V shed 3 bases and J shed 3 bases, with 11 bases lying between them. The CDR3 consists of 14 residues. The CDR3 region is CASSDRPGHTEAFF. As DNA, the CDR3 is TGCGCCAGCAGTGATCGACCGGGTCACACTGAAGCTTTCTTT.

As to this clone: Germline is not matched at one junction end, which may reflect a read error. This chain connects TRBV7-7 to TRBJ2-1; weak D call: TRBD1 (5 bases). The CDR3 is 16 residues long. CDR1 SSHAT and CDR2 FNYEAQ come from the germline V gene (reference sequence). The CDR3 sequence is CASSPRLGAPYNEQFF. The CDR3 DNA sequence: TGTGCTAGCAGCCCCCGTTTAGGGGCCCCCTACAATGAGCAGTTCTTC.

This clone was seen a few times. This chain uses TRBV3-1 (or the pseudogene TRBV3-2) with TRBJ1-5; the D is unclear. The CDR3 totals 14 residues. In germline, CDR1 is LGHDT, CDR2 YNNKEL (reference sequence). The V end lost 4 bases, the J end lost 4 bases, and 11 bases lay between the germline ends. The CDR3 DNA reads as TGTGCCAGCAGCCCATGGGCTGGGAATCAGCCCCAGCATTTT. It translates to CASSPWAGNQPQHF.